This entry features one T cell receptor (beta chain) sequence. The antigen is unknown. The germline gives CDR1 MNHEY, CDR2 SMNVEV (reference sequence). The V end lost 3 bases, the J end lost 5 bases, and 8 bases lay between the germline ends. The CDR3 consists of 13 residues. This specimen belongs to a study of shared clonotypes between healthy human individuals. Study-level findings and limits: Only blood underwent sampling, and tissue repertoires likely differ.

Unsorted samples drew genomic DNA from approximately 90 million PBMCs. Each unsorted PBMC replicate got 300 ng genomic DNA, roughly 30,000 genomes. DNA from unsorted PBMC was sequenced on ten immunoSEQ deep assay plates. Data came from immunoSEQ multiplex PCR; TCRdb stores just in-frame clones and leaves some out. The table records about 500,000 clones, roughly three quarters of them present only once. The genes are TRBV27 and TRBJ1-5, with D unclear. Sequenced sample: PBMCs. The sequence was obtained from a woman aged 40 to 50 in good health. Some clones in this sample may be carry-over from other donors' samples. In DNA, the CDR3 is TGTGCCAGCAGTTTTCGGCAGTATCAGCCCCAGCATTTT. Translating gives CASSFRQYQPQHF.